A selection of T cell receptor beta chains follows, all from one sample in a study of post-analysis software for immune sequencing data. MiXCR, applied by TCRdb to the PCR reads, yields one record per CDR3 protein. This repertoire shows fewer than 900,000 distinct CDR3 sequences, around 42% found once; its top ten account for roughly 4.4%. Sequencing was performed on blood. The receptors shown here come from a girl aged 5-17 years with multiple sclerosis. Each CDR3 is given with its conserved first and last residue. A D gene is named only where the DNA matches it firmly. Size tells how often a clone was seen (once, few, many) or the class of an expanded clone, and some rows leave it out.

size | J | V | D | length | DNA | CDR3
few | TRBJ2-7 | TRBV4-3 | NA | 15 | TGCGCCAGCAGCCAAGATCGGCAGGCGAGCTACGAGCAGTACTTC | CASSQDRQASYEQYF
NA | TRBJ2-5 | TRBV5-1 | NA | 14 | TGCGCCAGCAGCGATCCGGGGACGGAAGAGACCCAGTACTTC | CASSDPGTEETQYF
NA | TRBJ2-5 | TRBV20-1 | NA | 16 | TGCAGTGCTCTCCCCCTGGGCACAGGGAGGCAAGAGACCCAGTACTTC | CSALPLGTGRQETQYF
few | TRBJ2-7 | TRBV24-1 | TRBD1 | 15 | TGTGCCACCAGTGAGTCCGGGACAGGGGCCTACGAGCAGTACTTC | CATSESGTGAYEQYF
NA | TRBJ2-2 | TRBV6-2/TRBV6-3 | NA | 16 | TGTGCCAGCAGTTACTCCCCGGGGATGGCCACCGGGGAGCTGTTTTTT | CASSYSPGMATGELFF
NA | TRBJ2-5 | TRBV13 | NA | 13 | TGTGCCAGCAGCTTGTGGAGGGGGGAGACCCAGTACTTC | CASSLWRGETQYF
NA | TRBJ2-3 | TRBV28 | TRBD1 | 15 | TGTGCCAGCAGTTCACAGGGGAGCGGCACAGATACGCAGTATTTT | CASSSQGSGTDTQYF
few | TRBJ1-6 | TRBV20-1 | TRBD1 | 14 | TGCAGTGCTCGGACAGGGGGCGACAGGTCACCCCCCCACTTT | CSARTGGDRSPPHF
NA | TRBJ2-7 | TRBV27 | NA | 13 | TGTGCCGGCAGTCGGGGCAGGGCCAACGAGCAGTACTTC | CAGSRGRANEQYF
NA | TRBJ1-1 | TRBV27 | NA | 14 | TGTGCCAGCAGTCCGGGACATAAATGGACTGAAGCTTTCTTT | CASSPGHKWTEAFF
NA | TRBJ2-7 | TRBV7-2 | TRBD2 | 15 | TGTGCCAGCAGTCGGACTAGCGGGGGGGCCTACGAGCAGTACTTC | CASSRTSGGAYEQYF
few | TRBJ2-1 | TRBV27 | TRBD1 | 16 | TGTGCCAGCAGTAAACCGGGACAGGGGGCTGGTGATGAGCAGTTCTTC | CASSKPGQGAGDEQFF
few | TRBJ2-3 | TRBV9 | TRBD1 | 15 | TGTGCCAGCAGCGTACGACAGGGGGACACAGATACGCAGTATTTT | CASSVRQGDTDTQYF
NA | TRBJ2-1 | TRBV12-3/TRBV12-4 | TRBD2 | 18 | TGTGCCAGCACCCTGGGACTAGCGGGAGAGGGTTGGTACAATGAGCAGTTCTTC | CASTLGLAGEGWYNEQFF
NA | TRBJ1-4 | TRBV18 | TRBD1 | 14 | TGTGCCAGCTCGTCGACAGGGCGGGATGAAAAACTGTTTTTT | CASSSTGRDEKLFF
once | TRBJ2-1 | TRBV6-1 | TRBD2 | 16 | TGTGCCAGCGAAACAACTAGCGGGGGGGAAGGCAATGGGCAGTTCTTC | CASETTSGGEGNGQFF
NA | TRBJ2-7 | TRBV12-3/TRBV12-4 | NA | 18 | TGTGCCAGCAGTTTCAGGCAGGGGAACACCGGAGGACCCTACGAGCAGTACTTC | CASSFRQGNTGGPYEQYF
once | TRBJ1-5 | TRBV7-9 | TRBD1 | 17 | TGTGCCAGCGGCTTAGACGGGACAGGGAGTAGCAATCAGCCCCAGCATTTT | CASGLDGTGSSNQPQHF
NA | TRBJ2-1 | TRBV2 | TRBD2 | 17 | TGTGCCAGCAGTGAAATCCAGCGGGAGGCGCAGGGCGATGAGCAGTTCTTC | CASSEIQREAQGDEQFF
few | TRBJ2-6 | TRBV27 | NA | 17 | TGTGCCAGCAGTTTAGAGTCTAGGGGGTCTGGGGCCAACGTCCTGACTTTC | CASSLESRGSGANVLTF
few | TRBJ1-2 | TRBV5-1 | NA | 15 | TGCGCCAGCAGCTCCGCGGGGACAACTGCCTATGGCTACACCTTC | CASSSAGTTAYGYTF
NA | TRBJ1-1 | TRBV9 | NA | 15 | TGTGCCAGCAGCGCTCACAGGGATCTGGACACCGAAGCTTTCTTT | CASSAHRDLDTEAFF
few | TRBJ2-3 | TRBV7-2 | TRBD2 | 17 | TGTGCCAGCAGCTTCACTAGCGGGAGGGCCGGCACAGATACGCAGTATTTT | CASSFTSGRAGTDTQYF
NA | TRBJ1-5 | TRBV12-3/TRBV12-4 | NA | 16 | TGTGCCAGCAGTTTAGTATTGGGGGGGGGTTATCAGCCCCAGCATTTT | CASSLVLGGGYQPQHF
once | TRBJ1-1 | TRBV27 | NA | 12 | TGTGCCAGCAGGGCTTTGAACACTGAAGCTTTCTTT | CASRALNTEAFF
few | TRBJ1-2 | TRBV24-1 | NA | 14 | TGTGCCACCAGTGATAACAAGGCGGGGAGAGGCTACACCTTC | CATSDNKAGRGYTF
NA | TRBJ1-3 | TRBV14 | TRBD1 | 19 | TGTGCCAGCAGCCAAGCCACCCGGACAGGCCGAAACTCTGGAAACACCATATATTTT | CASSQATRTGRNSGNTIYF
NA | TRBJ2-1 | TRBV12-3/TRBV12-4 | NA | 15 | TGTGCCAGCAGATTGGGTAGCGGCAGTTACAATGGGCAGTTCTTC | CASRLGSGSYNGQFF
NA | TRBJ1-2 | TRBV7-9 | TRBD1 | 15 | TGTGCCAGCAGCCCCCGGGACAGGGTCGACTATGGCTACACCTTC | CASSPRDRVDYGYTF
few | TRBJ1-2 | TRBV27 | NA | 15 | TGTGCCAGCAGTTCCAGACGGGTCGCGATGGGGGGCTACACCTTC | CASSSRRVAMGGYTF
NA | TRBJ1-5 | TRBV27 | TRBD1 | 15 | TGTGCCAGCAGAACCGGGACAGGGCGGTTTCAGCCCCAGCATTTT | CASRTGTGRFQPQHF
NA | TRBJ2-5 | TRBV12-3/TRBV12-4 | TRBD2 | 17 | TGTGCCAGCAAAGGGACTAGCGGGAGACTCGGGCAAGAGACCCAGTACTTC | CASKGTSGRLGQETQYF
few | TRBJ2-3 | TRBV12-3/TRBV12-4 | TRBD2 | 15 | TGTGCCAGCAGTTCCACGGCGGGAGTAACAGATACGCAGTATTTT | CASSSTAGVTDTQYF
many | TRBJ2-5 | TRBV5-1 | TRBD1 | 14 | TGCGCCAGCAGCTCGGGACAGGGCCAAGAGACCCAGTACTTC | CASSSGQGQETQYF
few | TRBJ2-7 | TRBV5-6 | NA | 12 | TGTGCCAGCAGCATGACTAGACACGAGCAGTACTTC | CASSMTRHEQYF
few | TRBJ2-7 | TRBV5-1 | NA | 14 | TGCGCCAGCAGCTTCGGGACGGAACCCTACGAGCAGTACTTC | CASSFGTEPYEQYF
NA | TRBJ1-1 | TRBV5-1 | NA | 11 | TGCGCCAGCTCAGGGGAACTAGAAGCTTTCTTT | CASSGELEAFF
once | TRBJ2-1 | TRBV24-1 | TRBD1 | 13 | TGTGCCACCAGTGATTTGGACAGGGATGAGCAGTTCTTC | CATSDLDRDEQFF
few | TRBJ2-7 | TRBV7-9 | TRBD1 | 16 | TGTGCCAGCAGCCCTCGGACAGGGCCTAGCTCCTACGAGCAGTACTTC | CASSPRTGPSSYEQYF
once | TRBJ2-3 | TRBV4-3 | TRBD2 | 21 | TGCGCCAGCAGCCAAGATTGGGGGCTTCCGGGACTAGCGGGAGAGGGAGATACGCAGTATTTT | CASSQDWGLPGLAGEGDTQYF
NA | TRBJ2-3 | TRBV20-1 | NA | 16 | TGCAGTGCTAGAAGTACCCGGACCTCTAGCACAGATACGCAGTATTTT | CSARSTRTSSTDTQYF
NA | TRBJ2-1 | TRBV20-1 | TRBD2 | 14 | TGCAGTGCTAGGAGTCGGACTAGCATCGATGAGCAGTTCTTC | CSARSRTSIDEQFF
NA | TRBJ2-5 | TRBV9 | TRBD1 | 15 | TGTGCCAGCAGCGTCGGGACAGGGCCCCAAGAGACCCAGTACTTC | CASSVGTGPQETQYF
NA | TRBJ1-2 | TRBV6-1 | NA | 15 | TGTGCCAGCAGTGAAGGTAAACTTTTAAACTATGGCTACACCTTC | CASSEGKLLNYGYTF
NA | TRBJ2-7 | TRBV20-1 | NA | 16 | TGCAGTGCTAGAGGACTTGGGAGGAGACCCTCCTACGAGCAGTACTTC | CSARGLGRRPSYEQYF
NA | TRBJ1-2 | TRBV20-1 | NA | 13 | TGCAGTGCCGGGGCAGGGTTCGTCTATGGCTACACCTTC | CSAGAGFVYGYTF
NA | TRBJ2-1 | TRBV29-1 | TRBD2 | 14 | TGCAGCGTTGTGTCTAGCGGACCCATCAATGAGCAGTTCTTC | CSVVSSGPINEQFF
NA | TRBJ2-3 | TRBV5-1 | TRBD2 | 18 | TGCGCCAGCAGCTCGCTTGGGGGGAGCGGGGGAAGCACAGATACGCAGTATTTT | CASSSLGGSGGSTDTQYF
few | TRBJ2-7 | TRBV4-3 | NA | 14 | TGCGCCAGCAGCCCTCGTGTGTACTCCTACGAGCAGTACTTC | CASSPRVYSYEQYF
many | TRBJ1-2 | TRBV29-1 | NA | 11 | TGCAGCGTTGAAGTGGGGGATGGCTACACCTTC | CSVEVGDGYTF
NA | TRBJ2-3 | TRBV21-1 | NA | 21 | TGTGCCAGCAGCAAACCACGCCCCGACGATGATACCGTGGAGAGCACAGATACGCAGTATTTT | CASSKPRPDDDTVESTDTQYF
NA | TRBJ1-1 | TRBV5-5 | NA | 14 | TGTGCCAGCAACTCAGGAGTCATGAACACTGAAGCTTTCTTT | CASNSGVMNTEAFF
NA | TRBJ2-1 | TRBV12-3/TRBV12-4 | NA | 15 | TGTGCCAGCAGTCCGATAGGGGGTTACGGGAATGAGCAGTTCTTC | CASSPIGGYGNEQFF
NA | TRBJ1-1 | TRBV7-8 | NA | 16 | TGTGCCAGCAGCACTGGGACGGAGGAGGGTTCTAGTGAAGCTTTCTTT | CASSTGTEEGSSEAFF
NA | TRBJ1-1 | TRBV7-6 | NA | 16 | TGTGCCAGCAGCCTCGTTCGTGGGGGTCCGAACACTGAAGCTTTCTTT | CASSLVRGGPNTEAFF